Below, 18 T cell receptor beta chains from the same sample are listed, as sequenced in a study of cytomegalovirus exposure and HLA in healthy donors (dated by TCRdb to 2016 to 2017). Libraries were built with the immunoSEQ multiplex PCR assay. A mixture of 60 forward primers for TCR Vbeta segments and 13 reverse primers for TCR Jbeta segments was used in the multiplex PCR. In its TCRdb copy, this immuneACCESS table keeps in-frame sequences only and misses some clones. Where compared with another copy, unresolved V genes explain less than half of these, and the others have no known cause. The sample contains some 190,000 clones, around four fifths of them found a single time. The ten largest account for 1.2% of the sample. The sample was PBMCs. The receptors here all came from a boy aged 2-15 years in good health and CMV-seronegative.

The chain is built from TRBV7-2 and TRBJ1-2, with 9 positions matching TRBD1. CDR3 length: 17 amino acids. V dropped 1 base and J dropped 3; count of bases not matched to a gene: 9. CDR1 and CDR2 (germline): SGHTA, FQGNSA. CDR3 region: CASSLEGLRTGDYGYTF. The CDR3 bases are TGTGCCAGCAGCTTAGAGGGATTAAGGACAGGGGACTATGGCTACACCTTC.

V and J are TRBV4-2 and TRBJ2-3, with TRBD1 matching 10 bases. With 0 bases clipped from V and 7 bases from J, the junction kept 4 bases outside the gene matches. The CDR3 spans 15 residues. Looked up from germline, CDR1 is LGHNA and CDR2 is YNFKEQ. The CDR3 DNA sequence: TGTGCCAGCAGCCAAGAGGGGACAGGGGACAATACGCAGTATTTT. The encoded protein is CASSQEGTGDNTQYF.

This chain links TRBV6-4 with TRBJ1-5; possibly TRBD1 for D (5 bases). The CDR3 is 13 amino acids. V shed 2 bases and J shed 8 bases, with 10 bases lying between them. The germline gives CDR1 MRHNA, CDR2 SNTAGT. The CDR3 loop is CASSDPTVKPQHF. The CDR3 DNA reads TGTGCCAGCAGTGACCCGACAGTGAAGCCCCAGCATTTT.

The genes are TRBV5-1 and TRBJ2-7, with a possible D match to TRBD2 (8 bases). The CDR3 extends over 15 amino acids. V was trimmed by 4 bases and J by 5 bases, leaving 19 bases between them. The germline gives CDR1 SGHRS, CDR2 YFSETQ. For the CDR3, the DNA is TGCGCCAGCAGCGGGGGGGGACAGCGGGAGAACGAGCAGTACTTC. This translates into CASSGGGQRENEQYF.

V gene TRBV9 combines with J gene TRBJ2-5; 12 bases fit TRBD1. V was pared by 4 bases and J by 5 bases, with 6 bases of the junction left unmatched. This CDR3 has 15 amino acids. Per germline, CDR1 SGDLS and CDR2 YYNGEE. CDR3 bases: TGTGCCAGCAGCCCCGGGACAGGGGGCATGGAGACCCAGTACTTC. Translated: CASSPGTGGMETQYF.

CDR3 nucleotides: TGCGCCAGCAGCCAAGACACGTCCAGGAGAAACACCATATATTTT. Its translation: CASSQDTSRRNTIYF. The J gene is TRBJ1-3, the V gene TRBV4-3, with unresolved D. Looked up from germline, CDR1 is LGHNA and CDR2 is YSLEER. The CDR3 has 15 amino acids. V was pared by 0 bases and J by 5 bases, with 11 bases between.

The CDR3 sequence: CASSDRGRGTDTQYF. DNA of the CDR3: TGTGCCAGCAGCGACAGGGGGCGCGGCACAGATACGCAGTATTTT. This chain links TRBV7-9 with TRBJ2-3; 10 bases line up with TRBD1. This CDR3 region has 15 residues. J was trimmed by 1 base and V by 5 bases; bases with no gene match: 3. In germline, CDR1 is SEHNR, CDR2 FQNEAQ (reference sequence).

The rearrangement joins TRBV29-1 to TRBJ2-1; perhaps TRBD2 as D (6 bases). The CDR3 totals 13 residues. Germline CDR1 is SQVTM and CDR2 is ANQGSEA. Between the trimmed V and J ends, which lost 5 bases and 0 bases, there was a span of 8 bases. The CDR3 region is CSVIADSYNEQFF. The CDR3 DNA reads TGCAGCGTTATAGCGGACTCCTACAATGAGCAGTTCTTC.

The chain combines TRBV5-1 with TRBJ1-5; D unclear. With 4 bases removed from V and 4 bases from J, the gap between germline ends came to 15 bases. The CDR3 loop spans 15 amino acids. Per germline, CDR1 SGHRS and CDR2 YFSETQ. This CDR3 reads CASSPAGLKNQPQHF. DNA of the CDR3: TGCGCCAGCAGCCCCGCGGGGTTAAAAAATCAGCCCCAGCATTTT.

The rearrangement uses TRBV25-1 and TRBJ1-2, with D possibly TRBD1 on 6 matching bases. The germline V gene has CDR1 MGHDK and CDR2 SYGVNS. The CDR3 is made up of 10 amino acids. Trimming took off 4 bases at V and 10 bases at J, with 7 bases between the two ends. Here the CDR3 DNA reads TGTGCCAGCAGTGGGACAGTCTACACCTTC. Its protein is CASSGTVYTF.

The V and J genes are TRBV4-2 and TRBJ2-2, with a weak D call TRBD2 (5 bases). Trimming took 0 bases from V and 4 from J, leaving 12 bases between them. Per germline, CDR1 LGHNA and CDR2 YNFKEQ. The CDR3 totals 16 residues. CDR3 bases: TGTGCCAGCAGCCAAGATTTCAGCGGAACCACCGGGGAGCTGTTTTTT. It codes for CASSQDFSGTTGELFF.

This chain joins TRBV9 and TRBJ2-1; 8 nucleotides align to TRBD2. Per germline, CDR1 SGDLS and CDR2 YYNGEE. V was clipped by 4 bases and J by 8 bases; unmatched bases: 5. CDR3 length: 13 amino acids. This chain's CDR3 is CASSRGGAHEQFF. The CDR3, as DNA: TGTGCCAGCAGCCGGGGGGGGGCTCATGAGCAGTTCTTC.

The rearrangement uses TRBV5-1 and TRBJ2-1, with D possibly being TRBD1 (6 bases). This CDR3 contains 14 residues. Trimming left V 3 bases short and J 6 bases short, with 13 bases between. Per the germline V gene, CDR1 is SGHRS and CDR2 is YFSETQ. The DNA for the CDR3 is TGCGCCAGCAGCTGGACAGTACCTCTCAATGAGCAGTTCTTC. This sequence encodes CASSWTVPLNEQFF.

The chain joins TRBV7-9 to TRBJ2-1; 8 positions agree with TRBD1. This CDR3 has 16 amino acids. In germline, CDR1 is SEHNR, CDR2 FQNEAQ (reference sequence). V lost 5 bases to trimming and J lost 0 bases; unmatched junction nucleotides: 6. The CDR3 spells CASSPTGGSSYNEQFF. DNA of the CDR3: TGTGCCAGCAGCCCCACAGGGGGGAGCTCCTACAATGAGCAGTTCTTC.

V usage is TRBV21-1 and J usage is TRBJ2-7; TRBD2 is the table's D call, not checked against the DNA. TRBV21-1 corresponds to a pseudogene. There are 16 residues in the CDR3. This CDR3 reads CASSKGLKRWSYEQYF. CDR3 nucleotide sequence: TGTGCCAGCAGCAAGGGACTCAAAAGGTGGTCCTACGAGCAGTACTTC.

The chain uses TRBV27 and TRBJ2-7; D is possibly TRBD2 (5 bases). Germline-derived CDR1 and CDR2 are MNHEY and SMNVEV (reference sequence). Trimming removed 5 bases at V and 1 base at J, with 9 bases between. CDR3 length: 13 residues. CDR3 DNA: TGTGCCAGCAGTGGCGGACTTTCCTACGAGCAGTACTTC. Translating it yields CASSGGLSYEQYF.

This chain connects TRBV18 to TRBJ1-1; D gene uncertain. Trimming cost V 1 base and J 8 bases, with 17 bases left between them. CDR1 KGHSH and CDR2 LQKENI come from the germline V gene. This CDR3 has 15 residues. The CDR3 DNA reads TGTGCCAGCTCACCACGAGAGGGAGGGTTGGTGGAAGCTTTCTTT. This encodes CASSPREGGLVEAFF.

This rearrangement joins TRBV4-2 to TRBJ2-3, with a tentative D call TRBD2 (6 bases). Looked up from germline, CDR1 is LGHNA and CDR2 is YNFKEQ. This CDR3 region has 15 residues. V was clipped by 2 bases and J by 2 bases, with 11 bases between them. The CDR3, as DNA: TGTGCCAGCAGCCAATCGGGAGAGGACACAGATACGCAGTATTTT. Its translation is CASSQSGEDTDTQYF.